This TCR beta chain came from a study of T cell changes during pregnancy in multiple sclerosis. Assay used: immunoSEQ multiplex PCR; TCRdb lists only in-frame clones, some missing. The sample contains 55,000 to 65,000 clones, about 92% of which appear only once. Trimming cost V 0 bases and J 2 bases, with 14 bases left between them. The CDR3 loop spans 17 amino acids. The V gene's germline CDR1 is MNHNS and CDR2 SASEGT. Sequenced material: peripheral blood, taken in the first trimester of pregnancy. This TCR derives from a female donor with multiple sclerosis, enrolled in a pregnancy study. This rearrangement joins TRBV6-1 to TRBJ1-3; D perhaps matches TRBD1 (6 bases). DNA of the CDR3: TGTGCCAGCAGTGAAGCGCGTGGGGGGGCGACTGGAAACACCATATATTTT. Its protein is CASSEARGGATGNTIYF.